The 6 T cell receptor beta chains below were found in one sample sequenced in a study of spatial heterogeneity in lung cancer. Sample time point: blood at routine non-recurrence follow-up after resection. TCRdb reanalysed the 5' RACE reads using MiXCR and keeps one entry per CDR3 protein. The sample has about 29,000 distinct CDR3 sequences; about 10% are singletons. Sequencing used PBMCs, obtained at follow-up. The source is a female donor with early-stage non-small cell lung cancer.

This clonotype was seen at least ten times. The V gene is TRBV6-6, the J gene TRBJ1-1, with D uncertain. The CDR3 is 14 residues long. Looked up from germline, CDR1 is MNHNY and CDR2 is SVGAGI (reference sequence). With 0 bases removed from V and 6 bases from J, the gap between germline ends came to 11 bases. The CDR3 coding sequence is TGTGCCAGCAGTTACTCTTATCCGCAGGCTGAAGCTTTCTTT. This translates into CASSYSYPQAEAFF.

This sequence joins TRBV28 and TRBJ2-3; 9 bases are a match to TRBD2. The J segment lost 2 bases and the V segment lost 3 bases, leaving 3 bases of the junction unmatched. From germline, CDR1 is MDHEN and CDR2 SYDVKM. The CDR3 has 15 residues. The CDR3, as DNA: TGTGCCAGCAGTTTGCTAGCGGGGATCACAGATACGCAGTATTTT. This sequence encodes CASSLLAGITDTQYF.

This chain connects TRBV28 to TRBJ2-3; D is possibly TRBD1 (5 bases). Deletions cut 1 base from V and 1 base from J, with 9 bases between. The CDR3 runs 15 residues. The V gene's germline CDR1 is MDHEN and CDR2 SYDVKM. The CDR3: CASSLLGQGTDTQYF. DNA for the CDR3: TGTGCCAGCAGTTTATTGGGGCAGGGCACAGATACGCAGTATTTT.

This clonotype was seen repeatedly, ten times or more. The chain is built from TRBV6-2 or TRBV6-3 and TRBJ2-3; the D gene is possibly TRBD1 (6 bases). From germline, CDR1 is MNHEY and CDR2 SVGEGT. There are 13 residues in the CDR3. V lost 11 bases and J 4 bases, leaving 16 bases between the germline ends. CDR3 sequence: CACQDSFPDTQYF. CDR3 DNA sequence: TGTGCCTGCCAGGACAGTTTCCCAGATACGCAGTATTTT.

This chain links TRBV7-2 with TRBJ2-7; D not resolved. The length of the CDR3 is 14 residues. Trimming cost V 1 base and J 4 bases, with 11 bases left between them. Germline lookup yields CDR1 SGHTA and CDR2 FQGNSA. The CDR3 DNA follows: TGTGCCAGCAGCTTAGAAAGCTTTGAGTACGAGCAGTACTTC. It specifies CASSLESFEYEQYF.

The rearrangement joins TRBV27 to TRBJ2-1; D not certain. This CDR3 is built from 16 residues. The V gene's germline CDR1 is MNHEY and CDR2 SMNVEV (reference sequence). Trimming took 8 bases from V and 7 from J, leaving 24 bases between them. CDR3 nucleotide sequence: TGTGCCAGCGTCCTGTCCCCGTCAGGCCCGGCTAATGAGCAGTTCTTC. This translates into CASVLSPSGPANEQFF.